This section outlines one T cell receptor beta chain sequence together with its context. The antigen remains undetermined. A read error may be the cause here, since a much bigger clone is one base away. This specimen comes from a study of PD-1 blockade in classical Hodgkin lymphoma. General study results and limits: Newly diagnosed patients were reported to start with lower TCR diversity than healthy donors. Whatever underlies the repertoire differences (possibly disease activity or prior therapy) remains undefined. Baseline diversity in complete responders resembled that of newly diagnosed patients.

Described time point: cycle 4 day 1 (C4D1), after more than five weeks of nivolumab. Exposure to brentuximab vedotin varied, and each patient had relapsed following autologous stem cell transplantation. Profiled with immunoSEQ multiplex PCR; TCRdb holds only in-frame clones, not every one. The sample yields about 27,000 clones, 72% seen once. J gave up 2 bases and V 4 bases, and 14 bases lay outside the gene matches. CDR1 LGHNT and CDR2 FRNRAP come from the germline V gene. The CDR3 consists of 17 residues. This TCR derives from a human donor with classical Hodgkin lymphoma. The chain recombines TRBV12-5 with TRBJ2-7; 7 nucleotides match TRBD1. The material was peripheral blood mononuclear cells (PBMCs), obtained before the fourth cycle of nivolumab. CDR3 bases: TGTGCTAGTGGTTCGATACCCGGGGACAGCACACCCTACGAGCAGTACTTC. This translates into CASGSIPGDSTPYEQYF.